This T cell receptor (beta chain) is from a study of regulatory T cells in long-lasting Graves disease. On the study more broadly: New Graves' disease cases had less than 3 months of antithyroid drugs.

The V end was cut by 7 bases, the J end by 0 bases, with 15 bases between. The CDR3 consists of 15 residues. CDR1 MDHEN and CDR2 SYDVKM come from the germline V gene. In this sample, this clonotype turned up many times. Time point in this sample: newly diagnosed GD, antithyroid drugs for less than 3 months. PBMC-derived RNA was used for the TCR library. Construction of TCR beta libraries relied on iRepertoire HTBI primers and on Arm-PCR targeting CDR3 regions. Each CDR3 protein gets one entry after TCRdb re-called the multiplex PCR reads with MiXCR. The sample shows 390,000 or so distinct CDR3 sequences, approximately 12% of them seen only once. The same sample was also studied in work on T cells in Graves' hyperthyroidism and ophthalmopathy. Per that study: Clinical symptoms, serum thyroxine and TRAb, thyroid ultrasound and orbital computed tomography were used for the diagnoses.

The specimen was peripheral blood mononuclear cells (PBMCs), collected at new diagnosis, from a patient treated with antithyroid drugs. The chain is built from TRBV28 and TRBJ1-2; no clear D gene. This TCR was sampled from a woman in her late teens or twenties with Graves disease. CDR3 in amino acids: CASTYPTATNYGYTF. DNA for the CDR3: TGTGCCAGCACCTACCCCACAGCCACTAACTATGGCTACACCTTC.